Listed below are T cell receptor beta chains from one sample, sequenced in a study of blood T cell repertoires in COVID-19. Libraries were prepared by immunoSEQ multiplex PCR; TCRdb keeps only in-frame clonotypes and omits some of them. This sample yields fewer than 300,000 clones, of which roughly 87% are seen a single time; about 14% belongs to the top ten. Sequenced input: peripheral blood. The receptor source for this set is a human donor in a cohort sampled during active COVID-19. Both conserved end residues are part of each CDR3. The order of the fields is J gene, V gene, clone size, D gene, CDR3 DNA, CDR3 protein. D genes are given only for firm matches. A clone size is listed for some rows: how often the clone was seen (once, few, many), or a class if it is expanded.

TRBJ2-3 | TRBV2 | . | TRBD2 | TGTGCCAGCAGTTGGACTAGCGGGAGAACAGATACGCAGTATTTT | CASSWTSGRTDTQYF
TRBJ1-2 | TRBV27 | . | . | TGTGCCAGCAGTTCGGGGAGCCTGGGAGGCTACACCTTC | CASSSGSLGGYTF
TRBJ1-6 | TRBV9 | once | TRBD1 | TGTGCCAGCAGCTCATCAGGGGGTAGGATTAATTCACCCCTCCACTTT | CASSSSGGRINSPLHF
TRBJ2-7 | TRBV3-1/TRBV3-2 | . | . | TGTGCCAGCAGCTCGGGGAACGAGCAGTACTTC | CASSSGNEQYF
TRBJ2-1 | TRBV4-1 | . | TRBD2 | TGCGCCAGCTCTGGGGGACTAGCGGCTTCCTACAATGAGCAGTTCTTC | CASSGGLAASYNEQFF
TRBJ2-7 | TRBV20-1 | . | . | TGCAGTGCCTATACCCTTTACGAGCAGTACTTC | CSAYTLYEQYF
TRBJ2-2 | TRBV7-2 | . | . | TGTGCCAGCAGCCCCCAATGGGCCACCGGGGAGCTGTTTTTT | CASSPQWATGELFF
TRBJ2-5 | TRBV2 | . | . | TGTGCCAGCAGACCGGAACAGGGCATGGGAGAGACCCAGTACTTC | CASRPEQGMGETQYF
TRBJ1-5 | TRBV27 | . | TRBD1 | TGTGCCCGACTAAGGGGGCGCGGGGGGCAGCCCCAGCATTTT | CARLRGRGGQPQHF
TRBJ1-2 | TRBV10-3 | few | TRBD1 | TGTGCCATCAGTGATCCGGACAGGGCTTACTATGGCTACACCTTC | CAISDPDRAYYGYTF
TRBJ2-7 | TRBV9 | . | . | TGTGCCAGCAGCGTAGGAAGGGCTAGCGAGTTATACGAGCAGTACTTC | CASSVGRASELYEQYF
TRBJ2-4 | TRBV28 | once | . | TGTGCCAGCAGCCGACCAGGGTCGAAAAACATTCAGTACTTC | CASSRPGSKNIQYF
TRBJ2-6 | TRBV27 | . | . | TGTGCCAGCAGTTTAACATGGTCTGGGGCCAACGTCCTGACTTTC | CASSLTWSGANVLTF
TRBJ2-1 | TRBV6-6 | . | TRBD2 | TGTGCCAGCAGTTACACCACTAGCGGGAGCGAACAGTTCTTC | CASSYTTSGSEQFF
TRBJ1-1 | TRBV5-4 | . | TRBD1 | TGTGCCAGCAGCTCTCCGGGACAGGGCCCCGTTGGCACTGAAGCTTTCTTT | CASSSPGQGPVGTEAFF
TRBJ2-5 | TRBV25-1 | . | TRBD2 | TGTCCCCGACTAGCGGGAATCTGTTCTACCACAAAAGAGACCCAGTACTTC | CPRLAGICSTTKETQYF
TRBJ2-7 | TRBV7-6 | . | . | TGTGCCAGCAGCTCAGGGACAGCTCGGGGGGAGCAGTACTTC | CASSSGTARGEQYF
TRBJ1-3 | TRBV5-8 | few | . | TGTGCCAGCAGCGACGGACCGGGACAAATTTTCTCTGGAAACACCATATATTTT | CASSDGPGQIFSGNTIYF
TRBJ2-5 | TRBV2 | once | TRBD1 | TGTGCCAGCAGTGAAGGGTTTGGGACAGGGAGGGAGACCCAGTACTTC | CASSEGFGTGRETQYF
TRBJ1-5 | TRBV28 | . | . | TGTGCCAGCGGGTCGGGGAGTCAGCCCCAGCATTTT | CASGSGSQPQHF
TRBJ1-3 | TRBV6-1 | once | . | TGTGCCAGCAGTGACGGGGGGGCAGGTGGAAACACCATATATTTT | CASSDGGAGGNTIYF
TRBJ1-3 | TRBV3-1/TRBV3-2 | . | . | TGTGCCAGCAGCCAAGTGGGTCGGGGTTCTGGAAACACCATATATTTT | CASSQVGRGSGNTIYF
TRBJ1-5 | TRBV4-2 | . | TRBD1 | TGTGCCAGCAGCCCGGGACAGGGGGTAGGGCAGCCCCAGCATTTT | CASSPGQGVGQPQHF
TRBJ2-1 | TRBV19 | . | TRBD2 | TGTGCCAGTAGTACTCCGGGGCTAGCGGGAGGATACAATGAGCAGTTCTTC | CASSTPGLAGGYNEQFF
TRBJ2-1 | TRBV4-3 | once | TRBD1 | TGCGCCAGCAGCCAAGAAGGTCCCGGATCAGGGGGCCGCTACAATGAGCAGTTCTTC | CASSQEGPGSGGRYNEQFF
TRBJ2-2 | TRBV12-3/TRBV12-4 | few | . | TGTGCCAGCAGTCAGGGACATGCCGGGGAGCTGTTTTTT | CASSQGHAGELFF
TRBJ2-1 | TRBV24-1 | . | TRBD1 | TGTGCCACCAGTGATTTCTCGGACAGGGGTTCCTACAATGAGCAGTTCTTC | CATSDFSDRGSYNEQFF
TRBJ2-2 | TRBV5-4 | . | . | TGTGCCAGCAGCTTGGCCGCGCGGGACACCGGGGAGCTGTTTTTT | CASSLAARDTGELFF